The 16 T cell receptor beta chains reported below all come from one sample, sequenced in a study of T cell changes during pregnancy in multiple sclerosis. Here immunoSEQ multiplex PCR was the method, and the copy in TCRdb shows in-frame clones only, minus some. Altogether about 80,000 clones are present, roughly nine tenths being singletons, with the ten largest covering about 2.5%. Sequencing was performed on peripheral blood, taken before pregnancy. The origin of the receptors is a female donor with multiple sclerosis, enrolled in a pregnancy study.

The chain uses TRBV15 and TRBJ1-1; no reliable D call. Trimming pared 1 base from V and 2 bases from J, leaving 14 bases between. Germline V gives CDR1 LNHNV, CDR2 YYDKDF (reference sequence). The CDR3 is 16 residues long. This CDR3 is CATSRGGFDSNTEAFF. CDR3 DNA sequence: TGTGCCACCAGCAGAGGAGGATTTGACTCTAACACTGAAGCTTTCTTT.

V is TRBV5-1 and J is TRBJ2-1, with TRBD2 matching over 9 bases. The CDR3 has 19 residues. J gave up 5 bases and V 4 bases, and 19 bases lay outside the gene matches. Germline V CDR1 and CDR2: SGHRS, YFSETQ. The CDR3 sequence is CASSRSYGTSTPNDNEQFF. CDR3 DNA sequence: TGCGCCAGCAGCAGATCCTACGGGACTAGCACCCCTAACGACAATGAGCAGTTCTTC.

This chain joins TRBV19 and TRBJ2-5, with 8 bases fitting TRBD2. The ends lost 5 bases at V and 2 bases at J; junction bases unmatched: 10. The CDR3 runs to 16 residues. In germline, CDR1 is LNHDA, CDR2 SQIVND (reference sequence). The CDR3 loop reads CASSPPGLGQQETQYF. Here the CDR3 DNA reads TGTGCCAGTAGTCCACCGGGACTAGGACAACAAGAGACCCAGTACTTC.

The rearrangement links TRBV7-6 to TRBJ1-5, with 12 bases aligning to TRBD1. J was trimmed by 0 bases and V by 5 bases; bases with no gene match: 2. CDR3 size: 16 residues. The germline V gene encodes CDR1 SGHVS and CDR2 FNYEAQ. CDR3 protein: CASSAGQGASNQPQHF. CDR3 DNA: TGTGCCAGCAGCGCGGGACAGGGGGCTAGCAATCAGCCCCAGCATTTT. Full variable domain (rest looked up from reference TRBV7-6 and TRBJ1-5): GAGVSQSPRYKVTKRGQDVALRCDPISGHVSLYWYRQALGQGPEFLTYFNYEAQQDKSGLPNDRFSAERPEGSISTLTIQRTEQRDSAMYRCASSAGQGASNQPQHFGDGTRLSIL.

The J gene is TRBJ2-7, the V gene TRBV7-8; 11 bases map to TRBD2. CDR1 is SGHVS, CDR2 FQNEAQ, per germline. Trimming at V came to 5 bases and at J to 0 bases, leaving 9 bases not matched to a gene. This CDR3 has 17 amino acids. The CDR3 DNA is TGTGCCAGCAGCATGGGACTAGCGGCCCTGAACTCCTACGAGCAGTACTTC. Translating it yields CASSMGLAALNSYEQYF.

The chain links TRBV5-4 to TRBJ2-6; D is uncertain. Trimming took 3 bases from V and 4 from J, leaving 5 bases between them. Germline values: CDR1 SGHNT, CDR2 YYREEE (reference sequence). The CDR3 contains 13 residues. The CDR3 is CASSSLGANVLTF. DNA for the CDR3: TGTGCCAGCAGCTCACTCGGGGCCAACGTCCTGACTTTC.

The gene calls are TRBV30 and TRBJ1-2; 8 bases map to TRBD1. The CDR3 consists of 14 residues. The germline V gene has CDR1 GTSNPN and CDR2 SVGIG (reference sequence). With 0 bases clipped from V and 8 bases from J, the junction kept 8 bases outside the gene matches. CDR3: CAWSVLQGAGGYTF. The CDR3 DNA sequence: TGTGCCTGGAGTGTACTTCAGGGGGCAGGGGGCTACACCTTC.

The chain carries TRBV5-4 and TRBJ2-3; D is perhaps TRBD2 (5 bases). V lost 1 base and J lost 6, with 6 bases in between. Germline CDR1 SGHNT, CDR2 YYREEE (reference sequence). The CDR3 totals 12 residues. This CDR3 is CASSLWRDTQYF. The CDR3, as DNA: TGTGCCAGCAGCTTGTGGAGGGATACGCAGTATTTT.

J is TRBJ2-1 and V is TRBV7-6; D not certain. The CDR3 consists of 15 residues. Trimming stripped 5 bases from V and 0 bases from J, with 11 bases between. CDR1 is SGHVS, CDR2 FNYEAQ, per germline. This CDR3 is CASSRVVSSYNEQFF. The CDR3 coding sequence is TGTGCCAGCAGCCGGGTCGTCAGCTCCTACAATGAGCAGTTCTTC.

V gene TRBV5-1 combines with J gene TRBJ2-7; maybe TRBD2 (6 bases). Germline-derived CDR1 and CDR2 are SGHRS and YFSETQ. The length of the CDR3 is 14 residues. V dropped 4 bases and J dropped 2 bases, with 13 bases sitting between them. In nucleotides, the CDR3 is TGCGCCAGCAGCCTAGCGCTCAACCCCTACGAGCAGTACTTC. This encodes CASSLALNPYEQYF.

This chain joins TRBV6-5 and TRBJ2-1; perhaps TRBD1 as D (6 bases). Germline CDR1 reads MNHEY; CDR2 reads SVGAGI. This CDR3 has 14 residues. V was clipped by 3 bases and J by 4 bases, with 10 bases between them. The CDR3 sequence: CASSYGTPYNEQFF. In DNA form, the CDR3 reads TGTGCCAGCAGTTATGGGACACCTTACAATGAGCAGTTCTTC.

The rearrangement links TRBV5-1 to TRBJ2-7; tentative D call: TRBD1 (5 bases). The germline V gene encodes CDR1 SGHRS and CDR2 YFSETQ. This CDR3 is built from 15 residues. V lost 0 bases to trimming and J lost 4 bases, with 14 bases between them. In nucleotides, the CDR3 is TGCGCCAGCAGCTTGGTATTGGGGCTCGAATACGAGCAGTACTTC. It is translated as CASSLVLGLEYEQYF.

The count of this clone is one. The chain has TRBV27 and TRBJ2-1; D is ambiguous. CDR3 length: 12 amino acids. Looked up from germline, CDR1 is MNHEY and CDR2 is SMNVEV (reference sequence). V lost 2 bases and J lost 10, with 9 bases in between. This CDR3 reads CASSLTGGEQFF. The CDR3 region has the DNA TGTGCCAGCAGTTTAACTGGCGGAGAGCAGTTCTTC.

This chain uses TRBV6-5 with TRBJ1-2; 8 bases align to TRBD1. The CDR3 spans 14 residues. After removal of 1 base from V and 5 bases from J, the junction contained 3 bases not matched to a gene. CDR1 and CDR2 from the germline V gene are MNHEY and SVGAGI. CDR3 loop: CASSYFGQGYGYTF. CDR3 coding DNA: TGTGCCAGCAGTTACTTTGGACAGGGATATGGCTACACCTTC.

This chain uses TRBV6-1 with TRBJ2-5; unclear D gene. This CDR3 is built from 14 residues. CDR1 and CDR2 from the germline V gene are MNHNS and SASEGT. V was clipped by 3 bases and J by 4 bases, with 12 bases between them. This CDR3 reads CASSDPLTRETQYF. CDR3 nucleotides: TGTGCCAGCAGTGATCCCCTAACGAGAGAGACCCAGTACTTC.

The chain couples TRBV9 to TRBJ2-3; 7 nucleotides agree with TRBD2. The CDR3 contains 16 residues. Germline V gene data show CDR1 as SGDLS and CDR2 as YYNGEE. With V trimmed by 3 bases and J by 0 bases, 7 bases remained unmatched. CDR3: CASSAEAGTSTDTQYF. The CDR3 DNA sequence: TGTGCCAGCAGCGCGGAAGCGGGGACTAGCACAGATACGCAGTATTTT.